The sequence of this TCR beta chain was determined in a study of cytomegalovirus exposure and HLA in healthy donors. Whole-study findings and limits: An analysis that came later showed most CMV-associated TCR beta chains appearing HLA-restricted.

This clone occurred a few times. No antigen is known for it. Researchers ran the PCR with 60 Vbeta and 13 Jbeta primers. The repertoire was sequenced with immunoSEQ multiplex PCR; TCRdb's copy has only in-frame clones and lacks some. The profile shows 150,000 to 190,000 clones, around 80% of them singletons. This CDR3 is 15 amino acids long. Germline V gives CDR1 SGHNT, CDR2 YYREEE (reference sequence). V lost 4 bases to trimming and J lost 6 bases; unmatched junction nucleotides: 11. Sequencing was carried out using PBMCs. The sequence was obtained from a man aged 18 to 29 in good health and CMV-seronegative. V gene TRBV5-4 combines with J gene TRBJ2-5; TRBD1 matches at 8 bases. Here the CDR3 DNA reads TGTGCCAGCAGCCCTCACGCAGGGGGCACGCAGACCCAGTACTTC. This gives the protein CASSPHAGGTQTQYF.